This entry features one TCR beta chain sequence. Trimming took off 0 bases at V and 1 base at J, with 6 bases between the two ends. The CDR3 contains 15 residues. Germline loops: CDR1 SGHVS, CDR2 FQNEAQ. A library of TCRbeta sequences, prepared with unique molecular identifiers, was generated. TCRdb redid the calling of the PCR reads with MiXCR, one entry per CDR3 protein. The sample has fewer than 700,000 distinct CDR3 sequences, 10% to 15% seen once. This specimen comes from a study of T-cell reconstitution after alpha-beta-depleted transplantation in children. The sequence came from a male patient between 10 and 17 years old who had a stem cell transplant for acute myeloid leukemia, so the T cells may come from the graft donor. The sample consisted of PBMCs, mostly from graft donor cells, taken 360 days after TCRalphabeta/CD19-depleted stem cell transplant. This chain links TRBV7-8 with TRBJ2-2; no clear D. Here the CDR3 DNA reads TGTGCCAGCAGCTTAGCGCGGATGAACACCGGGGAGCTGTTTTTT. Residues: CASSLARMNTGELFF.